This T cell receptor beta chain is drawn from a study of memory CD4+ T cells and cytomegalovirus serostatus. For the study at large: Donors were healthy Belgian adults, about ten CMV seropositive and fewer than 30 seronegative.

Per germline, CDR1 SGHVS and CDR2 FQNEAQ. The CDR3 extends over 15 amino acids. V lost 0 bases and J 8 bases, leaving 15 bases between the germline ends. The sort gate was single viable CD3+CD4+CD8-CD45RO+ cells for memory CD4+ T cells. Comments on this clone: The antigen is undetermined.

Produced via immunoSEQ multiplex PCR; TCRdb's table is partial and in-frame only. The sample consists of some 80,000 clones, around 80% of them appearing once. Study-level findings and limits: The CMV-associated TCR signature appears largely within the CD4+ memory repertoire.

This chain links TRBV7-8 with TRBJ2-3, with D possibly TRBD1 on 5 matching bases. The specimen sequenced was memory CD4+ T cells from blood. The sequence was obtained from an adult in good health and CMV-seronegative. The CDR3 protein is CASSLADTFVGTQYF. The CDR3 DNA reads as TGTGCCAGCAGCTTAGCGGACACCTTCGTCGGTACGCAGTATTTT.